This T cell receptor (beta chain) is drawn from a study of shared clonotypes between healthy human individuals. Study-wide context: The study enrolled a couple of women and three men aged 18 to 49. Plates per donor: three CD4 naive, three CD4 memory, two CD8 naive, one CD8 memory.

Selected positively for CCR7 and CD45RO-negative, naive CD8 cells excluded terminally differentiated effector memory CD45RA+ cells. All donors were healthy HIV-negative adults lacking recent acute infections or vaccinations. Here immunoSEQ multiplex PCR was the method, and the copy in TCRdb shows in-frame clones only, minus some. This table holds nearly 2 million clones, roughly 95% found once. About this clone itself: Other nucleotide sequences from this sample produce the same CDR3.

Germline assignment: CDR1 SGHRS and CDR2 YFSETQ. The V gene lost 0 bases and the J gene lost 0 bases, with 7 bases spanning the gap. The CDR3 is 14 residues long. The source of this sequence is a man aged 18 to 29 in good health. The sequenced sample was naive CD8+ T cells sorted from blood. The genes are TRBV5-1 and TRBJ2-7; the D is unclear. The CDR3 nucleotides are TGCGCCAGCAGCTTGGAGGGTGGCTCCTACGAGCAGTACTTC. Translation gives CASSLEGGSYEQYF.